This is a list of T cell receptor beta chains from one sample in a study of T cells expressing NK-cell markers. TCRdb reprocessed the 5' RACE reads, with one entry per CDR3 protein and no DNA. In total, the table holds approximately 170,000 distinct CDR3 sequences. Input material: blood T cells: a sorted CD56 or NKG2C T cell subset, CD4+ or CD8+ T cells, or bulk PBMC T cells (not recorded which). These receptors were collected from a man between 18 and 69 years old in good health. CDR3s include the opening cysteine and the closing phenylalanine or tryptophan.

CASSENIGNTIYF | TRBJ1-3 | TRBV6-1
CASSLGRGVLQETQYF | TRBJ2-5 | TRBV7-7
CASSSQRTGFYEQYF | TRBJ2-7 | TRBV12-3/TRBV12-4
CATSRDLGANVLTF | TRBJ2-6 | TRBV15
CASSETPSYEQYF | TRBJ2-7 | TRBV10-2
CASTWAGAGDSPLHF | TRBJ1-6 | TRBV12-3/TRBV12-4
CASSLGQGFYEQYF | TRBJ2-7 | TRBV28
CASSQLRTDYNEQFF | TRBJ2-1 | TRBV4-3
CAISESIDRGPDTQYF | TRBJ2-3 | TRBV10-3
CASSLAWGQETQYF | TRBJ2-5 | TRBV12-3/TRBV12-4
CASTLGGPYTEAFF | TRBJ1-1 | TRBV19
CASSPWTGHEQYF | TRBJ2-7 | TRBV19
CASSSEDRYTDTQYF | TRBJ2-3 | TRBV6-5
CASSLAEQETQYF | TRBJ2-5 | TRBV6-2/TRBV6-3
CASSLGGDVGDTQYF | TRBJ2-3 | TRBV7-9
CAISPGDENTEAFF | TRBJ1-1 | TRBV6-1
CASGPGNAGTGFDEQYF | TRBJ2-7 | TRBV9
CASSQEPENTGELFF | TRBJ2-2 | TRBV14
CSAGSLGGGVDEQFF | TRBJ2-1 | TRBV20-1
CASSRILDSPNYGYTF | TRBJ1-2 | TRBV5-6
CASNEQGIYEQYF | TRBJ2-7 | TRBV5-4
CAGGQPNTDTQYF | TRBJ2-3 | TRBV6-1
CASSLLGEDTIYF | TRBJ1-3 | TRBV27
CSVLPTGQYTDTQYF | TRBJ2-3 | TRBV29-1
CASSLRQDGREAFF | TRBJ1-1 | TRBV5-1
CASTPYRGLSYNEQFF | TRBJ2-1 | TRBV2